The clone carrying this T cell receptor beta chain was counted many times. Its antigen remains unidentified. The V gene's germline CDR1 is MNHNS and CDR2 SASEGT. The CDR3 has 15 residues. V gave up 7 bases and J gave up 8 bases, with 18 bases separating them. The data derive from a study of T-cell memory formation after mild COVID-19. A 5'RACE reaction primed in the constant segment made cDNA libraries of TCR alpha and TCR beta, and these carried sample barcodes and UMIs. TCRdb ran MiXCR on the 5' RACE reads and lists one entry per CDR3 protein. The data show about 210,000 distinct CDR3 sequences, 10% seen once. General study findings and limits: Shrinking CD4+ clones were chiefly CM and EM; CD8+ ones were chiefly EMRA. The SARS-CoV-2 specificity of second-wave clones reaching peak at day 37 remained unverified. Clones shrinking between day 15 and 85 showed a balanced CD4/CD8 split, and those that grew later tilted toward CD4+.

The receptor was derived from a man aged 18 to 29 who had mild COVID-19 (a few samples of this study predate the infection). Cell type and time point are not known. The chain recombines TRBV6-1 with TRBJ1-6; D is unresolved. The sequenced material came from PBMCs or a T cell subset sorted from them (not recorded which). CDR3: CASNPTDANHSPLHF. The CDR3 nucleotides read TGTGCCAGCAATCCGACGGATGCGAATCATTCACCCCTCCACTTT.